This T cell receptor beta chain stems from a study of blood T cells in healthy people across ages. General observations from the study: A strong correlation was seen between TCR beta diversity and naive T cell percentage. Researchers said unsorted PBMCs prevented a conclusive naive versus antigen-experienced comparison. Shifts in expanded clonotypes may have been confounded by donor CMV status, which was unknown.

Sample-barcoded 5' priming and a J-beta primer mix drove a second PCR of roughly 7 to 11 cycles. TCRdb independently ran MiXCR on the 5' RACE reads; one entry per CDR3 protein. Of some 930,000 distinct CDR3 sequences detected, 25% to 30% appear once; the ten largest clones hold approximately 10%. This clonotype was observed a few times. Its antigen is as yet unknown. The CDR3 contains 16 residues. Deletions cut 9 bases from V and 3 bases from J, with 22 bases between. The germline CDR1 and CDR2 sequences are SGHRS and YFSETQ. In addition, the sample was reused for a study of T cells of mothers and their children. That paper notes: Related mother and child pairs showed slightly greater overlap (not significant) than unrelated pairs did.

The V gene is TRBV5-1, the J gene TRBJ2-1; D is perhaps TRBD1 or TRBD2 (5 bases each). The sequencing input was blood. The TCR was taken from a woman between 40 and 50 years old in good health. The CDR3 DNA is TGCGCCATCTCCGGGCGGTCGGGGCGCGACTACAATGAGCAGTTCTTC. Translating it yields CAISGRSGRDYNEQFF.